One and the same sample provided the 12 T cell receptor beta chains below, sequenced in a study of T cells in Graves' hyperthyroidism and ophthalmopathy. What was amplified from RNA transcripts were TCR beta CDR3 regions. With the HTBI primer set, the TCR CDR3 went through a first round of RT-PCR. From the multiplex PCR reads, TCRdb called clonotypes with MiXCR, one entry per CDR3 protein. Of over 90,000 distinct CDR3 sequences in the sample, over 45% were seen once. Sequencing was performed on blood. These receptors were obtained from a middle-aged man with Graves' hyperthyroidism.

This clonotype was detected only a few times. V and J are TRBV20-1 and TRBJ2-7; 7 positions agree with TRBD1. Germline V lookup: CDR1 DFQATT, CDR2 SNEGSKA (reference sequence). The CDR3 spans 15 residues. V shed 2 bases and J 0 bases; nucleotides not matched to a gene: 7. Written as DNA, the CDR3 is TGCAGTGCTAGACCCAGGACAGGTACCTCCTACGAGCAGTACTTC. Translating gives CSARPRTGTSYEQYF.

The sample holds many counts of this clonotype. The chain links TRBV7-2 to TRBJ1-2; 9 bases match TRBD1. V lost 1 base to trimming and J lost 0 bases; unmatched junction nucleotides: 3. The CDR3 covers 16 residues. Per germline, CDR1 SGHTA and CDR2 FQGNSA. DNA for the CDR3: TGTGCCAGCAGCTTAGGGACAGGGGTTTCTAACTATGGCTACACCTTC. Amino acids: CASSLGTGVSNYGYTF.

With regard to this clonotype: A much bigger clone sits one base away, suggesting this may be a read error. The rearrangement uses TRBV2 and TRBJ2-3; possible D gene TRBD1, 7 bases. CDR1 and CDR2 (germline): SNHLY, FYNNEI. The CDR3 has 15 residues. The CDR3 DNA follows: TGTGTCAGCAGTGGAGACAGGGAGGGCACAGATACGCAGTATTTT. Translating gives CVSSGDREGTDTQYF.

Comments on this clonotype: Germline is not matched at one junction end, which may reflect a read error. The J gene is TRBJ2-3, the V gene TRBV7-6; D not resolved. There are 13 residues in the CDR3. Germline loops: CDR1 SGHVS, CDR2 FNYEAQ. The CDR3 region is CACSQSESDTQYF. The CDR3 DNA is TGTGCCTGCAGCCAGTCAGAGTCAGATACGCAGTATTTT.

This clonotype was recorded many times. The genes are TRBV19 and TRBJ2-7; D gene uncertain. Trimming removed 10 bases from V and 2 bases from J, with 30 bases in between. The CDR3 has 18 residues. Per germline, CDR1 LNHDA and CDR2 SQIVND (reference sequence). The CDR3 region has the DNA TGTGCCACCAGTATGGATGGGGAAGGAGCCAGAATGACCTACGAGCAGTACTTC. It codes for CATSMDGEGARMTYEQYF.

V gene TRBV7-2 combines with J gene TRBJ2-1, with D possibly matching TRBD2 (7 bases). Germline-derived CDR1 and CDR2 are SGHTA and FQGNSA. The CDR3 consists of 13 residues. The V end lost 11 bases, the J end lost 0 bases, and 11 bases lay between the germline ends. CDR3 sequence (DNA): TGTGCCTGGAGGGGGGGCTCCTACAATGAGCAGTTCTTC. Protein product: CAWRGGSYNEQFF.

In its sample, this clonotype was seen many times. The V and J genes are TRBV6-6 and TRBJ2-5, with a weak D call TRBD1 (6 bases). This CDR3 contains 14 residues. The V end was cut by 0 bases, the J end by 3 bases, with 8 bases between. Germline V gives CDR1 MNHNY, CDR2 SVGAGI (reference sequence). The CDR3 sequence: CASSYSAGEETQYF. The DNA of the CDR3 is TGTGCCAGCAGTTACTCTGCAGGGGAAGAGACCCAGTACTTC.

For this clonotype: At one end the junction does not follow the germline gene, possibly because of a read error. V usage is TRBV9 and J usage is TRBJ2-1; 7 positions match TRBD1. The CDR3 loop spans 14 amino acids. Germline assignment: CDR1 SGDLS and CDR2 YYNGEE. CDR3 in amino acids: CASSIGTANNEQVF. The CDR3 region has the DNA TGTGCCAGCAGCATCGGGACAGCCAACAATGAGCAGGTCTTC.

This chain connects TRBV7-2 to TRBJ2-5; possible D gene TRBD1, 5 bases. The germline V gene has CDR1 SGHTA and CDR2 FQGNSA. Trimming removed 1 base at V and 3 bases at J, with 9 bases between. This CDR3 spans 14 amino acids. This CDR3 reads CASSLVGRKETQYF. For the CDR3, the DNA is TGTGCCAGCAGCTTAGTGGGGCGGAAAGAGACCCAGTACTTC.

The sample holds many counts of this clonotype. The V gene is TRBV24-1, the J gene TRBJ2-3; D is uncertain. This CDR3 is 14 amino acids long. Trimming took 9 bases from V and 1 from J, leaving 13 bases between them. The germline CDR1 and CDR2 sequences are KGHDR and SFDVKD. The DNA for the CDR3 is TGTGCCACCGGAGCACGAGACCGCACAGATACGCAGTATTTT. Translation gives CATGARDRTDTQYF.

The chain recombines TRBV2 with TRBJ1-1; 7 positions match TRBD1. Germline V CDR1 and CDR2: SNHLY, FYNNEI. V trimming: 2 bases; J trimming: 7 bases; junction bases outside the gene matches: 7. This CDR3 is 14 amino acids long. The CDR3 DNA reads as TGTGCCAGCAGTGAAACAGGGGTCTACTTTGAAGCTTTCTTT. This translates into CASSETGVYFEAFF. Variable domain in full (rest from reference TRBV2 and TRBJ1-1): EPEVTQTPSHQVTQMGQEVILRCVPISNHLYFYWYRQILGQKVEFLVSFYNNEISEKSEIFDDQFSVERPDGSNFTLKIRSTKLEDSAMYFCASSETGVYFEAFFGQGTRLTVV.

CDR3 sequence reads: CAISESSASYVQFF. In DNA form, the CDR3 reads TGTGCCATCAGTGAGTCATCGGCCAGTTATGTGCAGTTCTTC. V and J are TRBV10-3 and TRBJ2-1; no reliable D call. Trimming removed 0 bases from V and 12 bases from J, with 15 bases in between. Germline V lookup: CDR1 ENHRY, CDR2 SYGVKD. The CDR3 extends over 14 amino acids.